A single sample is the source of the 4 T cell receptor beta chains below, sequenced in a study of blood T cell repertoires in COVID-19. Profiled with immunoSEQ multiplex PCR; TCRdb holds only in-frame clones, not every one. The sample contains about 50,000 clones, more than 85% of which appear only once. The sample was peripheral blood. Every receptor here comes from a man over 45 with active COVID-19.

The chain carries TRBV19 and TRBJ1-2; D unclear. Trimming removed 2 bases from V and 7 bases from J, with 17 bases in between. Germline CDR1 is LNHDA and CDR2 is SQIVND (reference sequence). The CDR3 consists of 15 residues. The CDR3 is CASSITQMLPPGYTF. For the CDR3, the DNA is TGTGCCAGTAGTATAACACAGATGTTACCCCCTGGCTACACCTTC. Based on the CDR3 plus reference TRBV19 and TRBJ1-2, the full variable domain is DGGITQSPKYLFRKEGQNVTLSCEQNLNHDAMYWYRQDPGQGLRLIYYSQIVNDFQKGDIAEGYSVSREKKESFPLTVTSAQKNPTAFYLCASSITQMLPPGYTFGSGTRLTVV.

The chain uses TRBV5-1 and TRBJ2-7, with 9 bases matching TRBD2. The V segment lost 4 bases and the J segment 7 bases; nucleotides outside the gene matches: 6. Germline V gene lookup returns CDR1 SGHRS and CDR2 YFSETQ. The CDR3 is 13 amino acids. Written as DNA, the CDR3 is TGCGCCAGCAGCACGCGGGGGGGGCCGGAGCAGTACTTC. Translated: CASSTRGGPEQYF.

This chain uses TRBV5-6 with TRBJ2-7, with TRBD1 matching over 11 bases. Germline-derived CDR1 and CDR2 are SGHDT and YYEEEE. This CDR3 is 16 amino acids long. V was clipped by 5 bases and J by 6 bases; unmatched bases: 13. The CDR3 DNA sequence: TGTGCCAGCAGTTTCGCGGGACAGGGGGTTCTTGGCGAGCAGTACTTC. Translation gives CASSFAGQGVLGEQYF.

This clone was observed a few times. The V gene is TRBV5-4, the J gene TRBJ2-7; D is undetermined. CDR3 size: 13 residues. The V and J ends lost 2 bases and 2 bases respectively, with 8 bases between them. The V gene's germline CDR1 is SGHNT and CDR2 YYREEE (reference sequence). The CDR3 DNA sequence: TGTGCCAGCAGCTTTGGCGGCACCTACGAGCAGTACTTC. Its translation is CASSFGGTYEQYF.